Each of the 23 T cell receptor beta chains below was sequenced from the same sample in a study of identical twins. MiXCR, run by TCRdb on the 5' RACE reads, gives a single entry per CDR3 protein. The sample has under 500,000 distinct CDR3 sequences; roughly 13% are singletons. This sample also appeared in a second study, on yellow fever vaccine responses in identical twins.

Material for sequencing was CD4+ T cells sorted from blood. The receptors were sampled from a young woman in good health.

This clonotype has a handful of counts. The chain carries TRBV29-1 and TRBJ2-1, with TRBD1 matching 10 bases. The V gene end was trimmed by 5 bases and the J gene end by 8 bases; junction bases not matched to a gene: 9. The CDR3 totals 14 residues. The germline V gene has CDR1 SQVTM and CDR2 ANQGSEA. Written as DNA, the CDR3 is TGCAGCGTTTTGGGGGACAGGGGACGGTATGAGCAGTTCTTC. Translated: CSVLGDRGRYEQFF.

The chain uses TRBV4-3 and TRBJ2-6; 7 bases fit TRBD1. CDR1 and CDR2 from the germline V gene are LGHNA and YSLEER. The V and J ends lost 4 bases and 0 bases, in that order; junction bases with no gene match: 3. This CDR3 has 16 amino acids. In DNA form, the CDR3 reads TGCGCCAGCAGCCGTGACAGGGTCTCTGGGGCCAACGTCCTGACTTTC. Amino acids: CASSRDRVSGANVLTF.

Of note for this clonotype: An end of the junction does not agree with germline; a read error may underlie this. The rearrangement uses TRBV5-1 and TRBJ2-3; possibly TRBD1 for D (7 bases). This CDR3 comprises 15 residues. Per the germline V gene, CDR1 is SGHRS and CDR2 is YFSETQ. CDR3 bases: TGCGCCAGCAGCCTAGCAGGGGGGCCTCCAGATACGCAGTTTTTT. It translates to CASSLAGGPPDTQFF.

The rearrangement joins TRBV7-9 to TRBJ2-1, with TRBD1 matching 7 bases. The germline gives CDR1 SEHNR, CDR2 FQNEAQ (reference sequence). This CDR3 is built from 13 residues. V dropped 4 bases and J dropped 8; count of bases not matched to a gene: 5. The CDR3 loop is CASSWRQGDEQFF. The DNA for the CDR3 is TGTGCCAGCAGCTGGCGACAGGGCGATGAGCAGTTCTTC.

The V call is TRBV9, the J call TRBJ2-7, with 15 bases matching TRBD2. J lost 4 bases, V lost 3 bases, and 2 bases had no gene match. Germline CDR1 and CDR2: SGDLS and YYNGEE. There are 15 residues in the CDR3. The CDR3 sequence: CASSAGTSGGYEQYF. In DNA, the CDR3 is TGTGCCAGCAGCGCCGGGACTAGCGGGGGGTACGAGCAGTACTTC.

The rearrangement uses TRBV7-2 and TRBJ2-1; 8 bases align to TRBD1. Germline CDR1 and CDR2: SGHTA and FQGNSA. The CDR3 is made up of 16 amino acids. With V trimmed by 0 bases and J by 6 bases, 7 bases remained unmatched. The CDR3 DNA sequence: TGTGCCAGCAGCTTAGCCGGCAGGGGGCGAAGCAATGAGCAGTTCTTC. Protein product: CASSLAGRGRSNEQFF.

CDR3 coding DNA: TGCAGTGCTAGAGTAGGCACAGGGTCCGGCTACACCTTC. Its translation: CSARVGTGSGYTF. The chain recombines TRBV20-1 with TRBJ1-2, with a tentative D call TRBD1 (6 bases). V was cut by 1 base and J by 8 bases, with 14 bases left in between. This CDR3 contains 13 residues. Germline CDR1 reads DFQATT; CDR2 reads SNEGSKA (reference sequence).

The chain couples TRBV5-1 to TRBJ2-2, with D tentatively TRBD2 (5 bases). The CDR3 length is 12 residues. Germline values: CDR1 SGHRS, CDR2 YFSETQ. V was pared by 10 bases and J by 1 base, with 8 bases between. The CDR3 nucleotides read TGCGCCTCCGAGGGGAACACCGGGGAGCTGTTTTTT. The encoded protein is CASEGNTGELFF.

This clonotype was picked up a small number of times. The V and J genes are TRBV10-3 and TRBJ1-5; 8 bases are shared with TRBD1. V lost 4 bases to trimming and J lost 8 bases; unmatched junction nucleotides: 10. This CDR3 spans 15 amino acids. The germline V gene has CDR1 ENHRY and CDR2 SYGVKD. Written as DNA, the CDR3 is TGTGCCATCAGTGCAGGGACAGGCCCTTTGGAGCCCCAGCATTTT. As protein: CAISAGTGPLEPQHF.

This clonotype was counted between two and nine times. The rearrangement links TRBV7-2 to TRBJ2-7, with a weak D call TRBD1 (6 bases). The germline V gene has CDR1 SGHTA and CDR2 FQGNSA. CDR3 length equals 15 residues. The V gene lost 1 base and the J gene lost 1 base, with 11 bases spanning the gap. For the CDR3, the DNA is TGTGCCAGCAGCTTAGTCAGTGACAGGTCCTACGAGCAGTACTTC. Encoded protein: CASSLVSDRSYEQYF.

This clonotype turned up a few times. The DNA for the CDR3 is TGTGCCAGCAGCCGGGATAGCGGGGGATGGGATACGCAGTATTTT. It is translated as CASSRDSGGWDTQYF. This sequence joins TRBV7-2 and TRBJ2-3; 9 bases match TRBD2. Per germline, CDR1 SGHTA and CDR2 FQGNSA. The V segment lost 5 bases and the J segment 6 bases; nucleotides outside the gene matches: 9. This CDR3 contains 15 residues.

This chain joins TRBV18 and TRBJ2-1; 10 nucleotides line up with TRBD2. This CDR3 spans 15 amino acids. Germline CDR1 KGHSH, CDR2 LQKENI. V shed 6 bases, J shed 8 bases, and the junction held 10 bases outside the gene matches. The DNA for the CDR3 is TGTGCCAGCTCGTCCCCTAGCGGGAGTTTGTATGAGCAGTTCTTC. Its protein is CASSSPSGSLYEQFF. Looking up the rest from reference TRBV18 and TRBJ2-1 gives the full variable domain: NAGVMQNPRHLVRRRGQEARLRCSPMKGHSHVYWYRQLPEEGLKFMVYLQKENIIDESGMPKERFSAEFPKEGPSILRIQQVVRGDSAAYFCASSSPSGSLYEQFFGPGTRLTVL.

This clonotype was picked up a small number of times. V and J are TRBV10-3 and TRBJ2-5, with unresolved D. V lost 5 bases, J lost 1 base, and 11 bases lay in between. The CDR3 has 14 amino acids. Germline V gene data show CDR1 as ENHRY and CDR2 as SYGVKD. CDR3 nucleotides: TGTGCCATCAGTATGAGGCAGTCCCAAGAGACCCAGTACTTC. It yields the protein CAISMRQSQETQYF.

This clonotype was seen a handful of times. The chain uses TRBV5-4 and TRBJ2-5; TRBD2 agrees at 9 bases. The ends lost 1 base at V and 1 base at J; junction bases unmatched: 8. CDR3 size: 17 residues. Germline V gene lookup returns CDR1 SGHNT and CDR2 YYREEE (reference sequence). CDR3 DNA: TGTGCCAGCAGCTTGAAGGGCGGGGGGGAACTCCAAGAGACCCAGTACTTC. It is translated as CASSLKGGGELQETQYF.

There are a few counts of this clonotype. CDR3 loop: CASSPPQGAREQYF. Written as DNA, the CDR3 is TGTGCCAGCTCACCACCTCAGGGGGCGCGTGAGCAGTACTTC. The rearrangement joins TRBV18 to TRBJ2-7; 8 nucleotides align to TRBD1. Germline lookup yields CDR1 KGHSH and CDR2 LQKENI. The junction had 5 bases not matched to a gene; V was cut back by 0 bases and J by 7 bases. CDR3 length: 14 amino acids.

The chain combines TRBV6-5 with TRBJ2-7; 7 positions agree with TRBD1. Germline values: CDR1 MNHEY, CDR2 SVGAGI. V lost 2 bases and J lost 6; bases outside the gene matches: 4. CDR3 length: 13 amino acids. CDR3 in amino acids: CASSYPGTAEQYF. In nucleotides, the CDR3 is TGTGCCAGCAGTTACCCCGGGACAGCCGAGCAGTACTTC.

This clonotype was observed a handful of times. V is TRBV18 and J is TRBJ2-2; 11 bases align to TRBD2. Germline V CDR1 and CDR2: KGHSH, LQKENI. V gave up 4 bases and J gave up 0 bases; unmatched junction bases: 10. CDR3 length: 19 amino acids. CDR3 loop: CASSRFDLAGGANTGELFF. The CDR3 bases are TGTGCCAGCTCACGCTTTGACCTAGCGGGAGGAGCGAACACCGGGGAGCTGTTTTTT.

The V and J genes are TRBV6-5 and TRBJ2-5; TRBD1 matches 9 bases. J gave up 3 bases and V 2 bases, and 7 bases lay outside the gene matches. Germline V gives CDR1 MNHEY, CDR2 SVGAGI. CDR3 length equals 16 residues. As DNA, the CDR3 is TGTGCCAGCAGTTACCTGGGACAGGGAAACGAAGAGACCCAGTACTTC. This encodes CASSYLGQGNEETQYF.

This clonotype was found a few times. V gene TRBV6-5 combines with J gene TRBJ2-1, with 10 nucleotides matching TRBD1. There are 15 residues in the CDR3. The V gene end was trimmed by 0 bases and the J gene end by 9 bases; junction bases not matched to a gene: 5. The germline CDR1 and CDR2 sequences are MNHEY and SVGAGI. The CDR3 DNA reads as TGTGCCAGCAGTTACTCGACGGGGACAGGGGTTGAGCAGTTCTTC. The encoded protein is CASSYSTGTGVEQFF.

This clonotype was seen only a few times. This CDR3 is CARTKDGSYEQYF. The CDR3 DNA is TGTGCCAGGACGAAGGACGGTTCCTACGAGCAGTACTTC. The chain uses TRBV27 and TRBJ2-7, with no clear D. Germline V gene sequence: CDR1 MNHEY, CDR2 SMNVEV (reference sequence). Trimming took off 9 bases at V and 1 base at J, with 13 bases between the two ends. There are 13 residues in the CDR3.

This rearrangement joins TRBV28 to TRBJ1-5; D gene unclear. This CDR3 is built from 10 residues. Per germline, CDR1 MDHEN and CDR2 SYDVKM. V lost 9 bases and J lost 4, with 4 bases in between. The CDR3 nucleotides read TGTGCCAGGCGTAATCAGCCCCAGCATTTT. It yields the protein CARRNQPQHF. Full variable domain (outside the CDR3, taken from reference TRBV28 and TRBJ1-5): DVKVTQSSRYLVKRTGEKVFLECVQDMDHENMFWYRQDPGLGLRLIYFSYDVKMKEKGDIPEGYSVSREKKERFSLILESASTNQTSMYLCARRNQPQHFGDGTRLSIL.

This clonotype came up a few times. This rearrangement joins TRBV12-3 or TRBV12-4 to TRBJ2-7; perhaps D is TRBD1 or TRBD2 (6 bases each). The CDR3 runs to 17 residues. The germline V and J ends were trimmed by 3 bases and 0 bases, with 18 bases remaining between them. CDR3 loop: CASSFAGHITSSYEQYF. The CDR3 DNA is TGTGCCAGCAGTTTCGCGGGACACATAACCAGCTCCTACGAGCAGTACTTC.

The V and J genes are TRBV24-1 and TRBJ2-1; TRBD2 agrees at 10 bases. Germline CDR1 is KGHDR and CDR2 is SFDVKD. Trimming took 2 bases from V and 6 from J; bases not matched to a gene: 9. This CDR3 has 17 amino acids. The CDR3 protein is CATSDSRAGGDSNEQFF. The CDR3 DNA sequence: TGTGCCACCAGTGATTCACGAGCGGGGGGGGATTCCAATGAGCAGTTCTTC.